These T cell receptor beta chains were read from a single sample in a study of early T cells in non-severe SARS-CoV-2 infection. TCRdb re-called the 5' RACE reads with MiXCR, one entry per CDR3 protein. The table includes roughly 120,000 distinct CDR3 sequences, around 13% detected once. Sample: whole blood, taken at baseline. These receptors came from an adult who was a healthcare worker with PCR-confirmed SARS-CoV-2 infection or an uninfected control (not recorded which). CDR3s include the opening cysteine and the closing phenylalanine or tryptophan.

J: TRBJ2-7
V: TRBV5-1
CDR3: CASTSGGLAGGGSYEQYF

J: TRBJ1-2
V: TRBV9
CDR3: CASSETSTSGQGARGYGYTF

J: TRBJ1-2
V: TRBV2
CDR3: CASSGGREDYGANYGYTF

J: TRBJ1-4
V: TRBV2
CDR3: CASSEGEGEKLFF

J: TRBJ2-4
V: TRBV11-2
CDR3: CASSLDRRGWYKNIQYF

J: TRBJ2-3
V: TRBV7-2
CDR3: CASSLGSGGPGSTDTQYF

J: TRBJ2-3
V: TRBV7-2
CDR3: CASDRAVNTDTQYF

J: TRBJ1-1
V: TRBV28
CDR3: CASSLYAEAFF

J: TRBJ2-7
V: TRBV7-2
CDR3: CASSQAGAWNEQYF

J: TRBJ1-1
V: TRBV6-7
CDR3: CAKAVVPVNTEAFF

J: TRBJ1-1
V: TRBV20-1
CDR3: CSARPGGELNTEAFF

J: TRBJ2-2
V: TRBV24-1
CDR3: CATSDPRGSGTIGELFF

J: TRBJ2-1
V: TRBV30
CDR3: CASSPGANEQFF

J: TRBJ2-4
V: TRBV4-2
CDR3: CASSQGGNPARNIQYF

J: TRBJ2-4
V: TRBV7-8
CDR3: CASSSITGGGGNIQYF

J: TRBJ1-1
V: TRBV21-1
CDR3: CASRTTRTGISEAFF

J: TRBJ2-2
V: TRBV29-1
CDR3: CSVGLAGSVGELFF

J: TRBJ2-3
V: TRBV3-1
CDR3: CASSRRGGLTDTQYF

J: TRBJ1-4
V: TRBV29-1
CDR3: CSVGQPNEKLFF

J: TRBJ1-4
V: TRBV6-5
CDR3: CASSYGAQRHEKLFF

J: TRBJ2-2
V: TRBV20-1
CDR3: CSARTLATNTGELFF

J: TRBJ2-2
V: TRBV4-1
CDR3: CASSLGLSGELFF

J: TRBJ1-2
V: TRBV11-2
CDR3: CASSLGQGRGYTF

J: TRBJ1-2
V: TRBV19
CDR3: CASSRLGTADGYTF

J: TRBJ1-5
V: TRBV19
CDR3: CASSIGAGTQPQHF

J: TRBJ2-1
V: TRBV6-2/TRBV6-3
CDR3: CASSHGTGEQFF

J: TRBJ2-7
V: TRBV6-5
CDR3: CASSYSGQSYEQYF

J: TRBJ1-1
V: TRBV3-1
CDR3: CASSRGGQGTEAFF

J: TRBJ2-3
V: TRBV24-1
CDR3: CATKGTSGRTDTQYF

J: TRBJ2-7
V: TRBV7-9
CDR3: CASSSYIAGASYEQYF

J: TRBJ2-5
V: TRBV6-1
CDR3: CASTVDRGETQYF

J: TRBJ2-1
V: TRBV4-1
CDR3: CASSPIGGLVLVREYNEQFF

J: TRBJ1-5
V: TRBV6-1
CDR3: CASRKQGAFQPQHF

J: TRBJ2-1
V: TRBV6-5
CDR3: CASSYSGESYNEQFF

J: TRBJ2-1
V: TRBV27
CDR3: CASSSWTSGNNEQFF

J: TRBJ2-2
V: TRBV10-3
CDR3: CASDRGLAGTGELFF

J: TRBJ2-6
V: TRBV7-9
CDR3: CASSFALAGVLKGANVLTF

J: TRBJ2-7
V: TRBV5-1
CDR3: CASSFLQAPYEQYF

J: TRBJ2-1
V: TRBV11-2
CDR3: CASSRGLAGEPWAPSQFF

J: TRBJ2-3
V: TRBV6-6
CDR3: CASRPPGGARDTQYF

J: TRBJ2-1
V: TRBV21-1
CDR3: CASSKLVNEQFF

J: TRBJ2-3
V: TRBV18
CDR3: CASSLQGPSTDTQYF

J: TRBJ2-1
V: TRBV20-1
CDR3: CSARVPSGRGDEQFF

J: TRBJ1-2
V: TRBV18
CDR3: CASSPGGTYGYTF

J: TRBJ1-1
V: TRBV3-1
CDR3: CASSQRIAGNTEAFF

J: TRBJ1-1
V: TRBV3-1
CDR3: CASSQTQTNTEAFF

J: TRBJ1-1
V: TRBV11-2
CDR3: CASSLVSGQEAFF

J: TRBJ1-1
V: TRBV7-8
CDR3: CASSLATPSTEAFF

J: TRBJ1-6
V: TRBV9
CDR3: CASIRDRNSPLHF

J: TRBJ2-3
V: TRBV7-6
CDR3: CASSSHTDTQYF

J: TRBJ2-1
V: TRBV7-2
CDR3: CASSFLAGVINEQFF

J: TRBJ2-7
V: TRBV2
CDR3: CASSLLAGEDEQYF

J: TRBJ2-6
V: TRBV20-1
CDR3: CSASITSGANVLTF

J: TRBJ2-7
V: TRBV3-1
CDR3: CASRPASSYEQYF

J: TRBJ1-1
V: TRBV19
CDR3: CASMRLENTEAFF